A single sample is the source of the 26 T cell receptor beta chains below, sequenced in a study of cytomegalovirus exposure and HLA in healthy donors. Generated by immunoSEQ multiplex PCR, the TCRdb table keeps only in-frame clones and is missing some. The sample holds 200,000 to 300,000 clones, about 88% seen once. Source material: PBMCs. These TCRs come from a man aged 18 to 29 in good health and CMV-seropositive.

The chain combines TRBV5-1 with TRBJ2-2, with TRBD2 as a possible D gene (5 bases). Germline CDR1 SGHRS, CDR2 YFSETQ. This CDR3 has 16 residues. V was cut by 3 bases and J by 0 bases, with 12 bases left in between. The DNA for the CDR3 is TGCGCCAGCAGCTCGGAGGTCCAGGCGAACACCGGGGAGCTGTTTTTT. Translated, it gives CASSSEVQANTGELFF.

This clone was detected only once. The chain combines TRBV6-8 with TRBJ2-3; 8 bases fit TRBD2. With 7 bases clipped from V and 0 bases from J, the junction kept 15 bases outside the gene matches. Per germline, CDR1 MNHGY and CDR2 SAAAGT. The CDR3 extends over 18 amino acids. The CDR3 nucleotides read TGTGCCAGCACCTGCCTAGCGGGCGGGAGGACTAGCACAGATACGCAGTATTTT. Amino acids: CASTCLAGGRTSTDTQYF.

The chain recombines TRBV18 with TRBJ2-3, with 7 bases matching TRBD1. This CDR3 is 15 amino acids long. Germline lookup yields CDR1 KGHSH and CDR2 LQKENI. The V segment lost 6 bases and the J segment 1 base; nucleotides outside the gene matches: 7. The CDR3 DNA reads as TGTGCCAGCTCGTTACAGGGGTTGGGCACAGATACGCAGTATTTT. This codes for CASSLQGLGTDTQYF.

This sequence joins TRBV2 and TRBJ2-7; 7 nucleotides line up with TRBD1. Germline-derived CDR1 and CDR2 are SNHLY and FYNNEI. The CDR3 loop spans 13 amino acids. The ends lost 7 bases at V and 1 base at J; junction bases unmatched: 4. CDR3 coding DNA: TGTGCCAGCACAGGGGGATCATCCTACGAGCAGTACTTC. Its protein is CASTGGSSYEQYF.

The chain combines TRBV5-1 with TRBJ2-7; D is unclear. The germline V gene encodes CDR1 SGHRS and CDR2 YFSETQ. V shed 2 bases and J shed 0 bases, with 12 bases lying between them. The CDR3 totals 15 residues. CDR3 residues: CASSFFPGTSYEQYF. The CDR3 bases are TGCGCCAGCAGCTTTTTTCCGGGCACCTCCTACGAGCAGTACTTC. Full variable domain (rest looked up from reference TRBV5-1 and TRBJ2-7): KAGVTQTPRYLIKTRGQQVTLSCSPISGHRSVSWYQQTPGQGLQFLFEYFSETQRNKGNFPGRFSGRQFSNSRSEMNVSTLELGDSALYLCASSFFPGTSYEQYFGPGTRLTVT.

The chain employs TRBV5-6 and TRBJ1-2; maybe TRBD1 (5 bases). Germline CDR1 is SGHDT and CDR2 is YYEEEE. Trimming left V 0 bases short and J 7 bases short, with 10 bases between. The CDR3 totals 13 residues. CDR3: CASSLARGAGYTF. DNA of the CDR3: TGTGCCAGCAGCTTGGCCCGCGGGGCTGGCTACACCTTC.

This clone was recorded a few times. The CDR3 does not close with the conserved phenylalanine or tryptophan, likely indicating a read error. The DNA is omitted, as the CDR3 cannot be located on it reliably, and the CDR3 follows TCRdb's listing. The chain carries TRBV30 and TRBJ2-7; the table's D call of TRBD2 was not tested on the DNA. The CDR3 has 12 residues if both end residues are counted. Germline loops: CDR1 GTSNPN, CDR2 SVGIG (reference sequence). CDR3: CAWNSERVEGAI.

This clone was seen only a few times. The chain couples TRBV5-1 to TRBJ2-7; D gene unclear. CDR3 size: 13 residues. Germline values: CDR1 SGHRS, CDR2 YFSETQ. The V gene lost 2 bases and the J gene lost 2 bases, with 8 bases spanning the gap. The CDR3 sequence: CASSFDGTYEQYF. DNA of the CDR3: TGCGCCAGCAGCTTTGATGGAACCTACGAGCAGTACTTC.

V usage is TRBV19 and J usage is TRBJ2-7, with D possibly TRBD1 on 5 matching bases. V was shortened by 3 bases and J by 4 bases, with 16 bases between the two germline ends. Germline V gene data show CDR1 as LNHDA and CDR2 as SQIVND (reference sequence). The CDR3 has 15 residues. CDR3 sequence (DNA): TGTGCCAGTAGTATCCTGAGCAGGGTAGGGTACGAGCAGTACTTC. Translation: CASSILSRVGYEQYF.

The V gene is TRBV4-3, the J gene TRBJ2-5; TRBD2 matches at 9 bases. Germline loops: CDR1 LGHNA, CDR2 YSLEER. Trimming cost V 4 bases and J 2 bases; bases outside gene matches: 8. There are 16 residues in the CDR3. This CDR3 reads CASSPGATSGQETQYF. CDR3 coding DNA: TGCGCCAGCAGCCCTGGAGCGACTAGCGGACAAGAGACCCAGTACTTC.

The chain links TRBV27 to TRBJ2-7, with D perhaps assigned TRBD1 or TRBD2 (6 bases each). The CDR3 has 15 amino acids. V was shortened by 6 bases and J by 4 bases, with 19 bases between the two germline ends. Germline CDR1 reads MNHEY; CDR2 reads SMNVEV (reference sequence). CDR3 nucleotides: TGTGCCAGCAGACCTTACCCGGGGGCCGCATACGAGCAGTACTTC. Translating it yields CASRPYPGAAYEQYF.

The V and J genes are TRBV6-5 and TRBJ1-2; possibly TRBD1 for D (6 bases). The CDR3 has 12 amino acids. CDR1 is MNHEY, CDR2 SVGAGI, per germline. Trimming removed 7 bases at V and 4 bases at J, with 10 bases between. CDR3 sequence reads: CASTRRGYGYTF. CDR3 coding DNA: TGTGCCAGCACCCGCAGGGGCTATGGCTACACCTTC.

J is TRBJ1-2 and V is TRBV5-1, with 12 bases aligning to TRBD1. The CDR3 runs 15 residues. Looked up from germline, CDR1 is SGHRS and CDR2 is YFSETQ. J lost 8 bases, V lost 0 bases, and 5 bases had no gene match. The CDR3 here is CASSLEGQGALGYTF. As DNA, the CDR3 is TGCGCCAGCAGCTTGGAGGGACAGGGGGCGTTGGGCTACACCTTC.

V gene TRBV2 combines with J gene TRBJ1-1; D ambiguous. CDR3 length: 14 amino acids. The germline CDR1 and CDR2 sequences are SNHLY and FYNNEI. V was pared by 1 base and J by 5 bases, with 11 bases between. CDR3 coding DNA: TGTGCCAGCAGTGAAGGAAGTACTAAAACTGAAGCTTTCTTT. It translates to CASSEGSTKTEAFF.

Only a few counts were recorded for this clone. The CDR3: CASSSRGRLDYGYTF. CDR3 nucleotide sequence: TGTGCCAGCAGCTCTAGGGGGCGGTTGGACTATGGCTACACCTTC. The J gene is TRBJ1-2, the V gene TRBV7-2; the match to TRBD1 covers 7 bases. The V segment lost 4 bases and the J segment 3 bases; nucleotides outside the gene matches: 8. This CDR3 has 15 amino acids. Germline CDR1 and CDR2: SGHTA and FQGNSA.

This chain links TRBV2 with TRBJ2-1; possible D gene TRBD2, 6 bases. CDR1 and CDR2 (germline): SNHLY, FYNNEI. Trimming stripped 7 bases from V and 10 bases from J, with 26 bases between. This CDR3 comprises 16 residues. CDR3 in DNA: TGTGCCAGCAAACCTAAGCCGGGACTGGGGAATGAAGAGCAGTTCTTC. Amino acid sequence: CASKPKPGLGNEEQFF.

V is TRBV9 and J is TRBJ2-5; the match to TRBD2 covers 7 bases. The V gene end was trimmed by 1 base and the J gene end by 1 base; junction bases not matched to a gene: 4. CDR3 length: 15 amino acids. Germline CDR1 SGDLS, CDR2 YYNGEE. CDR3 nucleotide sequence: TGTGCCAGCAGCGTAAGCGGGGCATCCCAAGAGACCCAGTACTTC. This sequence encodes CASSVSGASQETQYF.

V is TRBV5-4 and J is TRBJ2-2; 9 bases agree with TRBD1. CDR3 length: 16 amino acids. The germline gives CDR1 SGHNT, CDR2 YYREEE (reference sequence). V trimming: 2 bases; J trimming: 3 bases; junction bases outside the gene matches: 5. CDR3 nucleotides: TGTGCCAGCAGCTTAAACAGGGGGCGGTACACCGGGGAGCTGTTTTTT. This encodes CASSLNRGRYTGELFF.

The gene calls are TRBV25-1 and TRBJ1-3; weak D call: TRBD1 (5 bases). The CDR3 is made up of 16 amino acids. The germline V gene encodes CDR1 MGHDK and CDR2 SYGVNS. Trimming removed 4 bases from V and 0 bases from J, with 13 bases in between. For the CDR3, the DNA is TGTGCCAGCAGTGCCGGGGCCTACTTCTCTGGAAACACCATATATTTT. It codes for CASSAGAYFSGNTIYF. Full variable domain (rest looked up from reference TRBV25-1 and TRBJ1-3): EADIYQTPRYLVIGTGKKITLECSQTMGHDKMYWYQQDPGMELHLIHYSYGVNSTEKGDLSSESTVSRIRTEHFPLTLESARPSHTSQYLCASSAGAYFSGNTIYFGEGSWLTVV.

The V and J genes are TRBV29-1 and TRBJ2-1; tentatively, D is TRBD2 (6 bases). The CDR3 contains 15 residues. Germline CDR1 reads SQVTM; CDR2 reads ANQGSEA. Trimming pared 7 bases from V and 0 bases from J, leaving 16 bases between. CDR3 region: CSAHSGSYSYNEQFF. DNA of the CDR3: TGCAGCGCCCATAGCGGATCTTACTCCTACAATGAGCAGTTCTTC.

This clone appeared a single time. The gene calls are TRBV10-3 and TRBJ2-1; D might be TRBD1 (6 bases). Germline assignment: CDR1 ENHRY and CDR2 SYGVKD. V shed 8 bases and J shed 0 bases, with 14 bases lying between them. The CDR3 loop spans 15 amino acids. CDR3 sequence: CAIRPRDNSYNEQFF. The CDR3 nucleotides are TGTGCCATCCGCCCACGGGACAACTCCTACAATGAGCAGTTCTTC.

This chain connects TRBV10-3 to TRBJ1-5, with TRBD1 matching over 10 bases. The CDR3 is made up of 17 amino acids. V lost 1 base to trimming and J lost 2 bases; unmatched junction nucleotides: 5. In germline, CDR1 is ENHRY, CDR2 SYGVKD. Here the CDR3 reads CAISEFYGTGGNQPQHF. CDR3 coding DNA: TGTGCCATCAGTGAGTTCTACGGGACAGGGGGCAATCAGCCCCAGCATTTT.

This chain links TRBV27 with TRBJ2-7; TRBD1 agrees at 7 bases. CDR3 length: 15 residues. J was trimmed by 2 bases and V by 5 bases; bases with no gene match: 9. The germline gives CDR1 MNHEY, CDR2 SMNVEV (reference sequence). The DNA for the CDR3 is TGTGCCAGCAGTCTTGGGACAGTAGGAACCTACGAGCAGTACTTC. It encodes CASSLGTVGTYEQYF.

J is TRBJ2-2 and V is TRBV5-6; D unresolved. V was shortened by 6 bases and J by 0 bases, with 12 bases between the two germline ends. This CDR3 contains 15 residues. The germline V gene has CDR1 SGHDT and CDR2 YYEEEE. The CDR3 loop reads CASTHGSANTGELFF. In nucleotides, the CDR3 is TGTGCCAGCACCCACGGAAGCGCGAACACCGGGGAGCTGTTTTTT.

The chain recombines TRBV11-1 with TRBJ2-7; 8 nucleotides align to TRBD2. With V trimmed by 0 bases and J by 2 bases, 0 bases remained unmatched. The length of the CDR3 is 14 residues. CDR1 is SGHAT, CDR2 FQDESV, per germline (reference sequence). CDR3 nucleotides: TGTGCCAGCAGCTTAGCGGGACTAGCCTACGAGCAGTACTTC. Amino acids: CASSLAGLAYEQYF.

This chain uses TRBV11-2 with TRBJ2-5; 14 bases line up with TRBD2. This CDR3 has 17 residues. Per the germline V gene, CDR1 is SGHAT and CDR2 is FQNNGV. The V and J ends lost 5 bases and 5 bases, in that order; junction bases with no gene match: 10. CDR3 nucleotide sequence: TGTGCCAGCAGCCCCGGGACTAGCGGGAGATCGGGGGAGACCCAGTACTTC. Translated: CASSPGTSGRSGETQYF.